The next 19 T cell receptor beta chains were all read from a single sample in a study of Graves' ophthalmopathy and Graves' hyperthyroidism. Researchers took RNA transcripts and amplified TCR beta CDR3 regions from them. RT-PCR in the first round used HTBI primers; a second-round multiplex PCR followed. Via MiXCR, TCRdb re-called the multiplex PCR reads, giving one row per CDR3 protein. The sample lists over a million distinct CDR3 sequences, 36% occurring once. The sequenced sample consisted of peripheral blood or thyroid tissue (not recorded which). These TCRs come from an adult man with Graves' hyperthyroidism.

This clonotype was seen a handful of times. This rearrangement joins TRBV20-1 to TRBJ1-6; 9 nucleotides agree with TRBD1. The germline V gene encodes CDR1 DFQATT and CDR2 SNEGSKA (reference sequence). The CDR3 runs to 13 residues. The V gene end was trimmed by 4 bases and the J gene end by 10 bases; junction bases not matched to a gene: 5. The CDR3 DNA follows: TGCAGTGCTAAAGACAGGGGGGACTCACCCCTCCACTTT. This codes for CSAKDRGDSPLHF.

This clonotype was observed many times. The chain is built from TRBV5-1 and TRBJ2-6; D gene ambiguous. Looked up from germline, CDR1 is SGHRS and CDR2 is YFSETQ. This CDR3 contains 16 residues. V shed 6 bases and J shed 1 base, with 14 bases lying between them. The CDR3 here is CASTSGMGSGANVLTF. The CDR3 DNA reads as TGCGCCAGCACGTCCGGTATGGGATCTGGGGCCAACGTCCTGACTTTC.

In its sample, this clonotype was seen many times. The gene calls are TRBV7-9 and TRBJ2-7, with D possibly matching TRBD1 (5 bases). CDR1 is SEHNR and CDR2 is FQNEAQ in the germline V gene (reference sequence). Trimming removed 5 bases at V and 1 base at J, with 15 bases between. This CDR3 contains 15 residues. CDR3 sequence: CASSRQTDKSYEQYF. CDR3 DNA sequence: TGTGCCAGCAGCCGGCAAACGGACAAGTCCTACGAGCAGTACTTC.

This clonotype was seen at least ten times. The chain uses TRBV29-1 and TRBJ1-2; a weak D match, TRBD1 (5 bases). Germline CDR1 and CDR2: SQVTM and ANQGSEA. The CDR3 extends over 15 amino acids. Deletions cut 2 bases from V and 8 bases from J, with 21 bases between. In DNA form, the CDR3 reads TGCAGCGTTGAAACAAGGAGGGGAAAATCGGAAGGCTACACCTTC. This sequence encodes CSVETRRGKSEGYTF.

This clonotype appeared a few times. The chain recombines TRBV24-1 with TRBJ2-5; D unresolved. V dropped 11 bases and J dropped 1 base, with 7 bases sitting between them. Per the germline V gene, CDR1 is KGHDR and CDR2 is SFDVKD. CDR3 length: 11 amino acids. CDR3 amino acids: CASGFQETQYF. Written as DNA, the CDR3 is TGTGCCAGTGGCTTCCAAGAGACCCAGTACTTC.

The chain employs TRBV20-1 and TRBJ1-5; 8 positions agree with TRBD1. J lost 3 bases, V lost 1 base, and 2 bases had no gene match. The CDR3 is 14 amino acids. Germline V gene lookup returns CDR1 DFQATT and CDR2 SNEGSKA (reference sequence). The CDR3 here is CSARGTGFNQPQHF. In DNA form, the CDR3 reads TGCAGTGCTAGAGGGACAGGGTTCAATCAGCCCCAGCATTTT.

The V and J genes are TRBV29-1 and TRBJ2-5; a weak D match, TRBD1 (5 bases). Trimming removed 5 bases at V and 7 bases at J, with 11 bases between. The CDR3 sequence is 11 residues long. Germline lookup yields CDR1 SQVTM and CDR2 ANQGSEA. The CDR3, as DNA: TGCAGCGTTAGGGGTGGTGGGACCCAGTACTTC. This gives the protein CSVRGGGTQYF.

A note on this clonotype: Given a much more abundant clone one base away, this may be a read error. The V call is TRBV9, the J call TRBJ1-1; 9 nucleotides align to TRBD1. The CDR3 is made up of 16 amino acids. Per the germline V gene, CDR1 is SGDLS and CDR2 is YYNGEE. The junction had 13 bases not matched to a gene; V was cut back by 3 bases and J by 7 bases. The chain's CDR3 is CASSAGQGTRSGEAFF. The CDR3 DNA follows: TGTGCCAGCAGCGCCGGACAGGGGACCAGGTCGGGTGAAGCTTTCTTT.

The V call is TRBV7-2, the J call TRBJ2-2; 9 positions agree with TRBD1. This CDR3 is built from 17 residues. From germline, CDR1 is SGHTA and CDR2 FQGNSA. V shed 4 bases and J 9 bases; nucleotides not matched to a gene: 15. CDR3 region: CASSSDGTGMILRELFF. For the CDR3, the DNA is TGTGCCAGCAGCTCCGACGGGACAGGGATGATTCTACGGGAGCTGTTTTTT.

This clonotype was seen many times. This chain links TRBV7-2 with TRBJ2-7; 10 positions match TRBD2. The germline V gene encodes CDR1 SGHTA and CDR2 FQGNSA. This CDR3 spans 15 amino acids. J lost 7 bases, V lost 3 bases, and 9 bases had no gene match. The CDR3 protein is CASSLRLAGSLEQYF. The CDR3 bases are TGTGCCAGCAGCTTGAGACTAGCGGGTTCTCTTGAGCAGTACTTC.

The V gene is TRBV29-1, the J gene TRBJ2-5; D possibly corresponds to TRBD1 (7 bases). The CDR3 loop spans 15 amino acids. Trimming left V 0 bases short and J 12 bases short, with 23 bases between. In germline, CDR1 is SQVTM, CDR2 ANQGSEA. CDR3 residues: CSVEDPEGALPTEYF. The CDR3 nucleotides read TGCAGCGTTGAAGATCCGGAGGGGGCGCTGCCTACTGAGTACTTC.

Only a few counts were recorded for this clonotype. The V gene is TRBV29-1, the J gene TRBJ1-5; no definite D call. Germline V lookup: CDR1 SQVTM, CDR2 ANQGSEA. V was trimmed by 4 bases and J by 6 bases, leaving 13 bases between them. There are 13 residues in the CDR3. CDR3 bases: TGCAGCGTTGTTCAGGTTGCGGGTCAGCCCCAGCATTTT. Protein product: CSVVQVAGQPQHF.

The chain links TRBV12-3 or TRBV12-4 to TRBJ1-1; possibly TRBD1 for D (6 bases). Trimming removed 5 bases at V and 1 base at J, with 14 bases between. The length of the CDR3 is 15 residues. In nucleotides, the CDR3 is TGTGCCAGCAGTACCCCGGGAGGGGGGAACACTGAAGCTTTCTTT. It codes for CASSTPGGGNTEAFF.

On this clonotype: This clone may be a read error of a much larger clone one base away. The chain links TRBV4-1 to TRBJ1-2; possible D gene TRBD1, 5 bases. Trimming removed 0 bases from V and 5 bases from J, with 10 bases in between. CDR1 is MGHRA, CDR2 YSYEKL, per germline. This CDR3 spans 14 amino acids. CDR3: CASSQELAGYGYTF. DNA for the CDR3: TGCGCCAGCAGCCAAGAATTGGCAGGGTATGGCTACACCTTC.

This clonotype was seen ten or more times. This rearrangement joins TRBV5-8 to TRBJ1-6; the D is unclear. The CDR3 extends over 15 amino acids. V was cut by 1 base and J by 7 bases, with 12 bases left in between. The V gene's germline CDR1 is SGHTS and CDR2 YDEGEE. For the CDR3, the DNA is TGTGCCAGCAGCTTGCGGGCAGGAGAGAATTCACCCCTCCACTTT. Encoded protein: CASSLRAGENSPLHF.

This clonotype was counted at least ten times. The chain links TRBV19 to TRBJ1-3, with 7 bases that match TRBD1. This CDR3 comprises 14 residues. V trimming: 6 bases; J trimming: 2 bases; junction bases outside the gene matches: 4. Germline loops: CDR1 LNHDA, CDR2 SQIVND (reference sequence). CDR3 region: CASRGQAPGNTIYF. In nucleotides, the CDR3 is TGTGCCAGTAGAGGACAGGCACCTGGAAACACCATATATTTT.

The J gene is TRBJ2-7, the V gene TRBV7-2; TRBD1 agrees at 7 bases. V was clipped by 6 bases and J by 2 bases; unmatched bases: 13. The CDR3 contains 16 residues. Germline values: CDR1 SGHTA, CDR2 FQGNSA. CDR3 residues: CASSRPGTAPPYEQYF. The CDR3 coding sequence is TGTGCCAGCAGTAGACCCGGGACAGCGCCGCCCTACGAGCAGTACTTC.

This clonotype was recorded only once. The V and J genes are TRBV2 and TRBJ1-2; D unclear. Trimming shortened V by 4 bases and J by 8 bases, and 14 bases separated the two germline ends. The CDR3 is made up of 13 amino acids. From germline, CDR1 is SNHLY and CDR2 FYNNEI. CDR3 bases: TGTGCCAGCAGTGCGGCGGGGTCGGGGGGCTACACCTTC. The encoded protein is CASSAAGSGGYTF.

The V call is TRBV7-9, the J call TRBJ1-5; the D gene is possibly TRBD1 (6 bases). The germline CDR1 and CDR2 sequences are SEHNR and FQNEAQ (reference sequence). The CDR3 has 16 residues. V was trimmed by 6 bases and J by 11 bases, leaving 26 bases between them. The CDR3 here is CASSPRTSGGQEAQHF. The CDR3 DNA is TGTGCCAGCAGTCCTAGGACTAGCGGGGGACAAGAGGCCCAGCATTTT.